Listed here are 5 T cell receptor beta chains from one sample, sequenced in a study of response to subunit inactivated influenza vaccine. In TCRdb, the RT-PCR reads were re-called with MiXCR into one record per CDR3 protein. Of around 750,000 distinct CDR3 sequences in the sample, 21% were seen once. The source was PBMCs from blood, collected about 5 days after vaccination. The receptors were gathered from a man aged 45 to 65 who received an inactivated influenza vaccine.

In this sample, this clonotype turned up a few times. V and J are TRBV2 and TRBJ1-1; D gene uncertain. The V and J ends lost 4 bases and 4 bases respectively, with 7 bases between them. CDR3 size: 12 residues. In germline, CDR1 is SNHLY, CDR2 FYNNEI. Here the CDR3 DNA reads TGTGCCAGCAGTGGGGGAGTCACTGAAGCTTTCTTT. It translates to CASSGGVTEAFF.

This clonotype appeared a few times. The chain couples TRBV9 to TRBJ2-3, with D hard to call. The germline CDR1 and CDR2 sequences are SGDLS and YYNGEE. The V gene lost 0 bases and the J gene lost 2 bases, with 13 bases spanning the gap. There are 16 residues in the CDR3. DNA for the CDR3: TGTGCCAGCAGCGTAGGTGGTCGGATCGTCACAGATACGCAGTATTTT. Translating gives CASSVGGRIVTDTQYF.

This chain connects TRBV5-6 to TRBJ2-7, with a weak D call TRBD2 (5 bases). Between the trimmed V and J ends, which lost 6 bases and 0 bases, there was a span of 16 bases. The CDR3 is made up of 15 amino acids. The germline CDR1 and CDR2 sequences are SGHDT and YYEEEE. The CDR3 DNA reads TGTGCCAGCACCGTTAAAGGACTCACCTCCTACGAGCAGTACTTC. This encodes CASTVKGLTSYEQYF. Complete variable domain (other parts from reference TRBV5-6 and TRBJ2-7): DAGVTQSPTHLIKTRGQQVTLRCSPKSGHDTVSWYQQALGQGPQFIFQYYEEEERQRGNFPDRFSGHQFPNYSSELNVNALLLGDSALYLCASTVKGLTSYEQYFGPGTRLTVT.

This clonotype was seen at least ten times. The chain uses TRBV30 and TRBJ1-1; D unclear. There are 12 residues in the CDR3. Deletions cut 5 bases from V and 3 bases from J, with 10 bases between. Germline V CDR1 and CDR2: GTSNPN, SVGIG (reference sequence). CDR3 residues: CAWDAYYTEAFF. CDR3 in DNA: TGTGCCTGGGACGCATATTACACTGAAGCTTTCTTT.

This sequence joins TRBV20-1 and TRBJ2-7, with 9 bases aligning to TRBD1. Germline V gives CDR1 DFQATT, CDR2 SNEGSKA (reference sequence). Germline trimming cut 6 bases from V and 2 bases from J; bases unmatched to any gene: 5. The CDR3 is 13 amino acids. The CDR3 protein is CSADRGRPYEQYF. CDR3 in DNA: TGCAGTGCGGACAGGGGCAGACCCTACGAGCAGTACTTC.